The T cell receptor (beta chain) under discussion was sequenced for a study of control samples from healthy donors and cancer patients. This CDR3 has 14 amino acids. The trim removed 5 bases at V and 7 bases at J, leaving 3 bases unmatched. Germline V lookup: CDR1 SNHLY, CDR2 FYNNEI. Libraries were prepared by immunoSEQ multiplex PCR; TCRdb keeps only in-frame clonotypes and omits some of them. Of about 190,000 clones in the sample, 90% to 95% were seen once. This receptor was identified in a man aged 25-40 years in good health. Material for sequencing was blood. J is TRBJ1-4 and V is TRBV2; 11 bases match TRBD1. CDR3 region: CASSLDRGREKLFF. In DNA, the CDR3 is TGTGCCAGCAGTTTGGACAGGGGGCGTGAAAAACTGTTTTTT. The full variable domain, with the rest looked up from reference TRBV2 and TRBJ1-4, is EPEVTQTPSHQVTQMGQEVILRCVPISNHLYFYWYRQILGQKVEFLVSFYNNEISEKSEIFDDQFSVERPDGSNFTLKIRSTKLEDSAMYFCASSLDRGREKLFFGSGTQLSVL.